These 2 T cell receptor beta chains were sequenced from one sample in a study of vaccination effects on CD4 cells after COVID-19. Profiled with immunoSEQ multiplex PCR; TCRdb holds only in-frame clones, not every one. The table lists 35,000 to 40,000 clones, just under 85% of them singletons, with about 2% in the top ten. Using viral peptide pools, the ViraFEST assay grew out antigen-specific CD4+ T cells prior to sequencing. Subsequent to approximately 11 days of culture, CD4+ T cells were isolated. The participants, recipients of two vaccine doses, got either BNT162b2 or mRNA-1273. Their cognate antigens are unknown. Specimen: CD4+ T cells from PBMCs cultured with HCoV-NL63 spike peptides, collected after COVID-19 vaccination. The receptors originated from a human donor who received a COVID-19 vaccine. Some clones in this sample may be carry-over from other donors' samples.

The CDR3 reads CASSRRQAHSYEQYV. Here the CDR3 DNA reads TGTGCCAGCAGCAGAAGACAGGCCCACTCCTACGAGCAGTACGTC. This rearrangement joins TRBV21-1 to TRBJ2-7; TRBD1 is the table's D call and was not checked against the DNA. TRBV21-1 is a listed pseudogene. This CDR3 spans 15 amino acids.

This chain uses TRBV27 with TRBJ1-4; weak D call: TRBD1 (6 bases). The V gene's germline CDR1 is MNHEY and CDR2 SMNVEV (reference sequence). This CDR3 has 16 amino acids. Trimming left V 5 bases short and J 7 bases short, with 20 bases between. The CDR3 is CASSGQGNMAVEKLFF. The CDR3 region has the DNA TGTGCCAGCAGTGGCCAGGGGAATATGGCTGTTGAAAAACTGTTTTTT.